Listed below are T cell receptor beta chains from one sample, sequenced in a study of identical twins. TCRdb itself ran the 5' RACE reads through MiXCR, one entry per CDR3 protein. The repertoire holds under 900,000 distinct CDR3 sequences, with around a sixth as singletons. The same sample was also used in a study of T cells expressing NK-cell markers.

The sample comprised PBMCs. All receptors derive from a woman aged 18-35 years in good health. The CDR3 runs from the conserved cysteine through the conserved F or W. A D gene is named only where the DNA matches it firmly. Some rows mark clone size as missing; the rest say once, few, many or name a class of expanded clone.

j_gene: TRBJ2-5
d_gene: NA
v_gene: TRBV6-2/TRBV6-3
abundance: NA
len: 17
CDR3nt: TGTGCCAGCCTTAAGCCCCGGGGAGGGACAGCCCAAGAGACCCAGTACTTC
CDR3aa: CASLKPRGGTAQETQYF

j_gene: TRBJ2-7
d_gene: NA
v_gene: TRBV15
abundance: NA
len: 12
CDR3nt: TGTGCCACCAGCAGACAGGGGAACGAGCAGTACTTC
CDR3aa: CATSRQGNEQYF

j_gene: TRBJ2-7
d_gene: NA
v_gene: TRBV11-2
abundance: few
len: 14
CDR3nt: TGTGCCAGCAGCTTATCAGGGGCCCGATCCGAGCAGTACTTC
CDR3aa: CASSLSGARSEQYF

j_gene: TRBJ2-1
d_gene: NA
v_gene: TRBV29-1
abundance: many
len: 15
CDR3nt: TGCAGCGTTGCTGGGGGGCGGGACTTATCATGGGAGCAGTTCTTC
CDR3aa: CSVAGGRDLSWEQFF

j_gene: TRBJ2-2
d_gene: TRBD2
v_gene: TRBV12-3/TRBV12-4
abundance: few
len: 15
CDR3nt: TGTGCCAGCAGTTTACGACTAGCGGGAGCCGGTGGGCTGTTTTTT
CDR3aa: CASSLRLAGAGGLFF

j_gene: TRBJ1-2
d_gene: NA
v_gene: TRBV20-1
abundance: NA
len: 11
CDR3nt: TGCAGTGCTAGATCTCCGGGGGGCTACACCTTC
CDR3aa: CSARSPGGYTF

j_gene: TRBJ1-2
d_gene: NA
v_gene: TRBV20-1
abundance: NA
len: 11
CDR3nt: TGCAGTGCCACCGTCGGGTACGGCTACACCTTC
CDR3aa: CSATVGYGYTF

j_gene: TRBJ2-3
d_gene: TRBD2
v_gene: TRBV6-1
abundance: few
len: 13
CDR3nt: TGTGCCAGCAGACTAGCGGGAGAAGATACGCAGTATTTT
CDR3aa: CASRLAGEDTQYF

j_gene: TRBJ2-5
d_gene: NA
v_gene: TRBV12-3/TRBV12-4
abundance: many
len: 13
CDR3nt: TGTGCCAGCAGTTCTGGAGGTCGAGAGACCCAGTACTTC
CDR3aa: CASSSGGRETQYF

j_gene: TRBJ2-3
d_gene: NA
v_gene: TRBV12-3/TRBV12-4
abundance: few
len: 13
CDR3nt: TGTGCCAGCACCTTCGGGACACCAGATACGCAGTATTTT
CDR3aa: CASTFGTPDTQYF

j_gene: TRBJ2-3
d_gene: TRBD2
v_gene: TRBV30
abundance: NA
len: 13
CDR3nt: TGTGCCTGGACTAGCGGGAACACAGATACGCAGTATTTT
CDR3aa: CAWTSGNTDTQYF

j_gene: TRBJ2-7
d_gene: NA
v_gene: TRBV7-6
abundance: NA
len: 14
CDR3nt: TGTGCCAGCAGCGTACGACTAGGAAGCGACGAGCAGTACTTC
CDR3aa: CASSVRLGSDEQYF

j_gene: TRBJ2-1
d_gene: NA
v_gene: TRBV20-1
abundance: many
len: 12
CDR3nt: TGCAGTGCTAGCTTATCGGAGAATGAGCAGTTCTTC
CDR3aa: CSASLSENEQFF

j_gene: TRBJ2-1
d_gene: NA
v_gene: TRBV5-6
abundance: NA
len: 15
CDR3nt: TGTGCCAGCAGCGACACTAGTTCCACACGCAATGAGCAGTTCTTC
CDR3aa: CASSDTSSTRNEQFF

j_gene: TRBJ2-3
d_gene: TRBD2
v_gene: TRBV20-1
abundance: few
len: 15
CDR3nt: TGCAGTATCGCCTGGGGAGGGGCGAGCACAGATACGCAGTATTTT
CDR3aa: CSIAWGGASTDTQYF

j_gene: TRBJ2-1
d_gene: NA
v_gene: TRBV12-3/TRBV12-4
abundance: few
len: 14
CDR3nt: TGTGCCAGCAGTCAACAGGGTGGGGACGATGAGCAGTTCTTC
CDR3aa: CASSQQGGDDEQFF

j_gene: TRBJ2-5
d_gene: NA
v_gene: TRBV5-1
abundance: few
len: 15
CDR3nt: TGCGCCAGCAGCTCCTACCGGGGCCCCCAAGAGACCCAGTACTTC
CDR3aa: CASSSYRGPQETQYF

j_gene: TRBJ1-5
d_gene: NA
v_gene: TRBV20-1
abundance: NA
len: 15
CDR3nt: TGCAGTGCTAGAGATTACGGACAACAGAATCAGCCCCAGCATTTT
CDR3aa: CSARDYGQQNQPQHF

j_gene: TRBJ2-2
d_gene: NA
v_gene: TRBV6-1
abundance: few
len: 13
CDR3nt: TGTGCCAGCAGGGTAAAGAACACCGGGGAGCTGTTTTTT
CDR3aa: CASRVKNTGELFF

j_gene: TRBJ2-7
d_gene: NA
v_gene: TRBV20-1
abundance: NA
len: 14
CDR3nt: TGCAGTGCTAGAGACGGGTCCCGCCTACGCGAGCAGTACTTC
CDR3aa: CSARDGSRLREQYF

j_gene: TRBJ1-4
d_gene: NA
v_gene: TRBV7-2
abundance: few
len: 14
CDR3nt: TGTGCCAGCAGCTTTCGGGGACGGAATGAAAAACTGTTTTTT
CDR3aa: CASSFRGRNEKLFF

j_gene: TRBJ2-1
d_gene: NA
v_gene: TRBV29-1
abundance: NA
len: 11
CDR3nt: TGCAGCGTCCTCGGAAACAATGAGCAGTTCTTC
CDR3aa: CSVLGNNEQFF

j_gene: TRBJ2-1
d_gene: NA
v_gene: TRBV5-7
abundance: few
len: 14
CDR3nt: TGTGCCAGCAGCGCCGACGGACAGCTCAATGAGCAGTTCTTC
CDR3aa: CASSADGQLNEQFF

j_gene: TRBJ2-1
d_gene: TRBD2
v_gene: TRBV20-1
abundance: NA
len: 19
CDR3nt: TGCAGTGCTAGGGGGTTGGAACTAGCGGGAGGGCCCCAACACAATGAGCAGTTCTTC
CDR3aa: CSARGLELAGGPQHNEQFF

j_gene: TRBJ2-1
d_gene: TRBD2
v_gene: TRBV3-1
abundance: NA
len: 17
CDR3nt: TGTGCCAGCAGCCAAGATCGGTGGCTAGCGGGAAGAAATGAGCAGTTCTTC
CDR3aa: CASSQDRWLAGRNEQFF

j_gene: TRBJ2-7
d_gene: NA
v_gene: TRBV10-3
abundance: many
len: 17
CDR3nt: TGTGCCATTACAGCTTCGATCGTTGGCGGGATCTCCTACGAGCAGTACTTC
CDR3aa: CAITASIVGGISYEQYF

j_gene: TRBJ1-3
d_gene: TRBD1
v_gene: TRBV3-1
abundance: NA
len: 16
CDR3nt: TGTGCCAGCAGCCCGGGACAGGGAATTAACGGAAACACCATATATTTT
CDR3aa: CASSPGQGINGNTIYF

j_gene: TRBJ1-2
d_gene: NA
v_gene: TRBV7-2
abundance: few
len: 13
CDR3nt: TGTGCCAGCATCCTGCAACAGGGAAATGGCTACACCTTC
CDR3aa: CASILQQGNGYTF

j_gene: TRBJ1-1
d_gene: NA
v_gene: TRBV6-5
abundance: few
len: 11
CDR3nt: TGTGCCAGCCGGTCAAGATATGAAGCTTTCTTT
CDR3aa: CASRSRYEAFF

j_gene: TRBJ2-1
d_gene: TRBD2
v_gene: TRBV18
abundance: few
len: 15
CDR3nt: TGTGCCAGCTCACCTAGCGGGGGGGCCCTTCAAGAGCAGTTCTTC
CDR3aa: CASSPSGGALQEQFF

j_gene: TRBJ2-2
d_gene: NA
v_gene: TRBV5-6
abundance: NA
len: 15
CDR3nt: TGTGCCAGCAGCTTAAGTAAACGCTTAACCGGGGAGCTGTTTTTT
CDR3aa: CASSLSKRLTGELFF

j_gene: TRBJ1-1
d_gene: NA
v_gene: TRBV19
abundance: NA
len: 14
CDR3nt: TGTGCCAGTAGCCACAGGATTAGGAACACTGAAGCTTTCTTT
CDR3aa: CASSHRIRNTEAFF

j_gene: TRBJ2-5
d_gene: NA
v_gene: TRBV20-1
abundance: NA
len: 13
CDR3nt: TGCAGTGCTAGAATCGGGGGACAAGAGACCCAGTACTTC
CDR3aa: CSARIGGQETQYF

j_gene: TRBJ2-1
d_gene: TRBD2
v_gene: TRBV20-1
abundance: few
len: 12
CDR3nt: TGCAGTGCAGGAAGCGGGGACAATGAGCAGTTCTTC
CDR3aa: CSAGSGDNEQFF

j_gene: TRBJ1-2
d_gene: TRBD1
v_gene: TRBV19
abundance: few
len: 16
CDR3nt: TGTGCCAGTAGTCCGACCCCACCGGGACAGGGCTATGGCTACACCTTC
CDR3aa: CASSPTPPGQGYGYTF

j_gene: TRBJ2-7
d_gene: TRBD1
v_gene: TRBV30
abundance: NA
len: 12
CDR3nt: TGTGCCTGGGCTGACAGGGTCTACGAGCAGTACTTC
CDR3aa: CAWADRVYEQYF

j_gene: TRBJ2-5
d_gene: NA
v_gene: TRBV30
abundance: NA
len: 11
CDR3nt: TGTGCCTGGGAGGCCAGTGAGACCCAGTACTTC
CDR3aa: CAWEASETQYF

j_gene: TRBJ2-3
d_gene: TRBD2
v_gene: TRBV20-1
abundance: few
len: 15
CDR3nt: TGCAGTGCTCTCGAACTAGCGGGGCCCACAGATACGCAGTATTTT
CDR3aa: CSALELAGPTDTQYF

j_gene: TRBJ2-7
d_gene: TRBD1
v_gene: TRBV7-2
abundance: few
len: 16
CDR3nt: TGTGCCAGCAGCTTAGCTGTGGGGACAGGGCCCTACGAGCAGTACTTC
CDR3aa: CASSLAVGTGPYEQYF

j_gene: TRBJ1-2
d_gene: NA
v_gene: TRBV12-3/TRBV12-4
abundance: few
len: 13
CDR3nt: TGTGCCAGCAGGTCCAGGGGTTCGAAAGGCTACACCTTC
CDR3aa: CASRSRGSKGYTF

j_gene: TRBJ2-7
d_gene: NA
v_gene: TRBV29-1
abundance: NA
len: 13
CDR3nt: TGCAGCGCGGGGTACGCAGGGCTGAGCGAGCAGTACTTC
CDR3aa: CSAGYAGLSEQYF

j_gene: TRBJ2-5
d_gene: NA
v_gene: TRBV29-1
abundance: few
len: 13
CDR3nt: TGCAGCGCGATTACGGGACCTTCGGAGACCCAGTACTTC
CDR3aa: CSAITGPSETQYF

j_gene: TRBJ2-7
d_gene: TRBD1
v_gene: TRBV20-1
abundance: few
len: 12
CDR3nt: TGCAGTGGGACGGACAGGGAAAACGAGCAGTACTTC
CDR3aa: CSGTDRENEQYF

j_gene: TRBJ2-1
d_gene: TRBD1
v_gene: TRBV4-3
abundance: few
len: 16
CDR3nt: TGCGCCAGCAGCCAAGGAAGGGACAGAGTATACAATGAGCAGTTCTTC
CDR3aa: CASSQGRDRVYNEQFF

j_gene: TRBJ2-3
d_gene: NA
v_gene: TRBV6-1
abundance: few
len: 15
CDR3nt: TGTGCCAGCAGTGGACAGTTAGGGGGCACAGATACGCAGTATTTT
CDR3aa: CASSGQLGGTDTQYF

j_gene: TRBJ1-1
d_gene: NA
v_gene: TRBV3-1
abundance: NA
len: 13
CDR3nt: TGTGCCAGCAGCCAAGCAGGGTTCACTGAAGCTTTCTTT
CDR3aa: CASSQAGFTEAFF

j_gene: TRBJ2-5
d_gene: NA
v_gene: TRBV5-1
abundance: NA
len: 15
CDR3nt: TGCGCCAGCAGCTTGGCCGGCCTAGAGGAAGAGACCCAGTACTTC
CDR3aa: CASSLAGLEEETQYF

j_gene: TRBJ1-2
d_gene: NA
v_gene: TRBV5-1
abundance: few
len: 14
CDR3nt: TGCGCCAGCAGCTTCAGTGGTGCTGGAGATGGCTACACCTTC
CDR3aa: CASSFSGAGDGYTF